Listed below are T cell receptor beta chains from one sample, sequenced in a study of OX40 agonist ivuxolimab in advanced cancers. Here immunoSEQ multiplex PCR was the method, and the copy in TCRdb shows in-frame clones only, minus some. The top ten clones hold less than 65% of a sample with about 22,000 clones, 84% of them seen once. The source was CD4+ or CD8+ T cells sorted from blood, collected in a trial of the OX40 agonist ivuxolimab. The receptor set was obtained from an adult with an advanced solid tumor such as melanoma, head and neck, liver or kidney cancer. The CDR3 runs from the conserved cysteine through the conserved F or W. The D gene is left open where the match is weak. Rows may omit the clone size; those that give it use once, few, many or a size class.

CDR3 length	V gene	D gene	clone size	J gene	CDR3 protein	CDR3 DNA
15	TRBV27	.	.	TRBJ1-5	CASSPRLWSSQPQHF	TGTGCCAGCAGTCCCCGTTTGTGGAGCAGTCAGCCCCAGCATTTT
15	TRBV9	.	.	TRBJ2-1	CASSGGTRAFNEQFF	TGTGCCAGCAGCGGGGGGACCCGGGCTTTCAATGAGCAGTTCTTC
18	TRBV7-9	.	.	TRBJ2-3	CASSERDTDRISTDTQYF	TGTGCCAGCAGCGAACGGGACACGGATCGGATTAGCACAGATACGCAGTATTTT
14	TRBV2	.	.	TRBJ1-5	CASSEEGDGQPQHF	TGTGCCAGCAGTGAAGAAGGAGACGGGCAGCCCCAGCATTTT
13	TRBV6-1	TRBD1	.	TRBJ1-6	CASSAGGNSPLHF	TGTGCCAGCAGTGCAGGGGGGAATTCACCCCTCCACTTT
15	TRBV6-5	TRBD1	.	TRBJ2-2	CASSYSQGWGGELFF	TGTGCCAGCAGTTATTCACAGGGGTGGGGCGGGGAGCTGTTTTTT
15	TRBV9	TRBD1	once	TRBJ2-7	CASSAGTGSVYEQYF	TGTGCCAGCAGCGCCGGGACAGGGTCGGTATACGAGCAGTACTTC
18	TRBV7-3	.	.	TRBJ2-1	CASSLRPTGEMVDNEQFF	TGTGCCAGCAGCTTACGCCCGACAGGAGAGATGGTGGACAATGAGCAGTTCTTC
14	TRBV7-6	.	.	TRBJ1-5	CASSLGSGNQPQHF	TGTGCCAGCAGCTTAGGGAGTGGTAATCAGCCCCAGCATTTT
15	TRBV4-1	.	.	TRBJ2-1	CASSQDRGPLYEQFF	TGCGCCAGCAGCCAAGATCGGGGGCCCCTCTATGAGCAGTTCTTC
15	TRBV30	TRBD1	.	TRBJ2-3	CAWWDPGQSTDTQYF	TGTGCCTGGTGGGATCCGGGACAGAGCACAGATACGCAGTATTTT
13	TRBV5-1	.	.	TRBJ1-2	CASSLAGADGYTF	TGCGCCAGCAGCTTGGCAGGGGCTGATGGCTACACCTTC
16	TRBV27	TRBD2	.	TRBJ2-7	CASSLSQLAGVAEQYF	TGTGCCAGCAGTTTATCTCAACTAGCGGGCGTCGCCGAGCAGTACTTC
13	TRBV2	.	.	TRBJ2-5	CASSPDREETQYF	TGTGCCAGCAGTCCGGACAGAGAAGAGACCCAGTACTTC
14	TRBV7-9	.	.	TRBJ2-7	CASSYTQTSYEQYF	TGTGCCAGCAGCTACACACAGACCTCCTACGAGCAGTACTTC
16	TRBV11-2	TRBD1	.	TRBJ2-2	CASSDRAPANTGELFF	TGTGCCAGCAGCGACAGGGCTCCTGCGAACACCGGGGAGCTGTTTTTT
17	TRBV4-1	.	.	TRBJ2-5	CASSQEGTQTFQETQYF	TGCGCCAGCAGCCAAGAAGGGACACAAACCTTCCAAGAGACCCAGTACTTC
19	TRBV11-2	TRBD1	.	TRBJ2-3	CASSLVGTGALSSTDTQYF	TGTGCCAGCAGCTTAGTCGGGACAGGGGCTCTCTCTAGCACAGATACGCAGTATTTT
17	TRBV25-1	.	.	TRBJ2-7	CASSEYSQGPRWDEQYF	TGTGCCAGCAGTGAATACTCCCAGGGGCCCCGTTGGGACGAGCAGTACTTC
15	TRBV7-3	.	few	TRBJ2-3	CASSLGIVGEDTQYF	TGTGCCAGCAGCTTGGGCATAGTTGGCGAAGATACGCAGTATTTT
12	TRBV28	.	.	TRBJ2-7	CASSTPYYEQYF	TGTGCCAGCAGTACCCCGTATTACGAGCAGTACTTC
19	TRBV4-2	TRBD2	few	TRBJ2-3	CASSQVPSGGLSSTDTQYF	TGTGCCAGCAGCCAAGTACCTAGCGGGGGCCTATCTAGCACAGATACGCAGTATTTT
16	TRBV7-9	TRBD1	.	TRBJ2-3	CASSSLGTGGIETQYF	TGTGCCAGCAGCTCCCTGGGGACAGGGGGCATAGAGACGCAGTATTTT
15	TRBV7-3	TRBD2	.	TRBJ2-5	CASSRTSGGVETQYF	TGTGCCAGCAGCCGGACTAGCGGGGGGGTAGAGACCCAGTACTTC